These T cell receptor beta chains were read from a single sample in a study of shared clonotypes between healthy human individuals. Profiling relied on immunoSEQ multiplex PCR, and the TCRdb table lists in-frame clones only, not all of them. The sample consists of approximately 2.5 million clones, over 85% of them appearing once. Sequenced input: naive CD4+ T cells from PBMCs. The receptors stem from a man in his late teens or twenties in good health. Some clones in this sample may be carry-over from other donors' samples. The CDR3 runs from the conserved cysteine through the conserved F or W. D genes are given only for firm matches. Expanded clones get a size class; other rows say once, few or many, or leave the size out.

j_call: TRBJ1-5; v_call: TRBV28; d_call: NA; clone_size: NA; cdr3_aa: CASSLQGYSNQPQHF; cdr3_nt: TGTGCCAGCAGCCTCCAGGGTTATAGCAATCAGCCCCAGCATTTT
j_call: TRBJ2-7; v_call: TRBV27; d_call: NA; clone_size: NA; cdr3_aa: CASSSGYEQYF; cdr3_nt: TGTGCCAGCAGTTCCGGGTACGAGCAGTACTTC
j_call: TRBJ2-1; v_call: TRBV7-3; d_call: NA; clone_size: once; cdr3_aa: CASSLGLSSNEQFF; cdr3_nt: TGTGCCAGCAGCCTCGGGCTTTCCTCCAATGAGCAGTTCTTC
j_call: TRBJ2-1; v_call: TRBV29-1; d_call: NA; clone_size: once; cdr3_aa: CSVEGRAVGSYNEQFF; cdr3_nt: TGCAGCGTTGAAGGAAGGGCTGTAGGTTCCTACAATGAGCAGTTCTTC
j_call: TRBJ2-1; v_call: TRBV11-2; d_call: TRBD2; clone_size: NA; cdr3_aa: CASSWSSGSVNEQFF; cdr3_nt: TGTGCCAGCAGCTGGAGTAGCGGGAGTGTCAATGAGCAGTTCTTC
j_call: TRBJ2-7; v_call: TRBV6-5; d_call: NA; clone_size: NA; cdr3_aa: CASTGSTYEQYF; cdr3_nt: TGTGCCAGCACCGGGAGCACCTACGAGCAGTACTTC
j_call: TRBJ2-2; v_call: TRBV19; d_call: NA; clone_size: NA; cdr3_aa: CASGAQGGTGELFF; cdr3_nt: TGTGCCAGTGGAGCACAGGGAGGCACCGGGGAGCTGTTTTTT
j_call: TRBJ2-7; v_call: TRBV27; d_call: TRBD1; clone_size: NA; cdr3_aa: CASSLFRQGAGEQYF; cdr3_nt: TGTGCCAGCAGTTTATTCCGGCAGGGGGCGGGGGAGCAGTACTTC
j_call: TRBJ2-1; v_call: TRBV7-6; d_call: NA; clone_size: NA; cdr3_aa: CASSLAPHSSYNEQFF; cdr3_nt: TGTGCCAGCAGCCTAGCCCCGCACAGCTCCTACAATGAGCAGTTCTTC
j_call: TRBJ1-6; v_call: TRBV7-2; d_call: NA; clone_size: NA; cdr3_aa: CASSFLENSPLHF; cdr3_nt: TGTGCCAGCAGCTTCTTGGAAAATTCACCCCTCCACTTT
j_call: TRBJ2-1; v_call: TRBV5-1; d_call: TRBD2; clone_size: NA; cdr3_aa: CASSLAGTSEYNEQFF; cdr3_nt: TGCGCCAGCAGCTTGGCCGGGACTAGCGAATACAATGAGCAGTTCTTC
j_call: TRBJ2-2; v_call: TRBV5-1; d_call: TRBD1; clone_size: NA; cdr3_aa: CASSPGDRANTGELFF; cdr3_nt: TGCGCCAGCAGCCCCGGGGACAGGGCGAACACCGGGGAGCTGTTTTTT
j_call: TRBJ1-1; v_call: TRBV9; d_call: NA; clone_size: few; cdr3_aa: CASSVPDGQFRSEAFF; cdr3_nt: TGTGCCAGCAGCGTACCGGACGGACAGTTTCGAAGTGAAGCTTTCTTT
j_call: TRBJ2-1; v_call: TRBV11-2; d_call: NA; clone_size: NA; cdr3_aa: CASSLEVGVEQFF; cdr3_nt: TGTGCCAGCAGCTTAGAGGTCGGGGTTGAGCAGTTCTTC
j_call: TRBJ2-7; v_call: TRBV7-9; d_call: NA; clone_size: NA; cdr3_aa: CASSLGPRTYEQYF; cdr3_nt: TGTGCCAGCAGCTTAGGACCTCGGACCTACGAGCAGTACTTC
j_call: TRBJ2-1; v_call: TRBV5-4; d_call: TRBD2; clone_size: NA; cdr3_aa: CASSLYSGVYNEQFF; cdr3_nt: TGTGCCAGCAGCTTATACAGCGGGGTCTACAATGAGCAGTTCTTC
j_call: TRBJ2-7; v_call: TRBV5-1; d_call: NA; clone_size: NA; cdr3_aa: CASSLASSSSTYEQYF; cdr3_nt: TGCGCCAGCAGCTTGGCCAGCAGTAGCAGTACCTACGAGCAGTACTTC
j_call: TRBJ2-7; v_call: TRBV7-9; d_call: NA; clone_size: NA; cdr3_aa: CASSPRADSYEQYF; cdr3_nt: TGTGCCAGCAGCCCACGGGCAGACTCCTACGAGCAGTACTTC
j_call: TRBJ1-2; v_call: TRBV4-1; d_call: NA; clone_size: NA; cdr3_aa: CASSHYRGPNYGYTF; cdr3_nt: TGCGCCAGCAGCCATTACCGGGGGCCTAACTATGGCTACACCTTC
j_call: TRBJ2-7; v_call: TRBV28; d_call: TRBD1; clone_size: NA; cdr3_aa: CASSSGTAAQYF; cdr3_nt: TGTGCCAGCAGTTCCGGGACAGCCGCGCAGTACTTC
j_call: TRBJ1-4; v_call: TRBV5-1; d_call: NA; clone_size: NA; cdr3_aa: CASSVLEGEKLFF; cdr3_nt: TGCGCCAGCAGCGTTTTAGAAGGGGAAAAACTGTTTTTT
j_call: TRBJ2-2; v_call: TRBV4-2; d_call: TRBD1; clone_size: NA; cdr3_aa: CASSLSASTGGGGTGELFF; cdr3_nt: TGTGCCAGCAGCCTTTCAGCCTCGACAGGGGGCGGTGGCACCGGGGAGCTGTTTTTT
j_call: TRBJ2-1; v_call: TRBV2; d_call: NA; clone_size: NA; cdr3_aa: CASRGESLGSYNEQFF; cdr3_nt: TGTGCCAGCAGGGGGGAGAGTCTAGGGTCATACAATGAGCAGTTCTTC
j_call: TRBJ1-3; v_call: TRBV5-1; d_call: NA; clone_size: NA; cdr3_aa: CASSRYRRQGSGNTIYF; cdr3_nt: TGCGCCAGCAGCAGATACAGGAGACAAGGCTCTGGAAACACCATATATTTT
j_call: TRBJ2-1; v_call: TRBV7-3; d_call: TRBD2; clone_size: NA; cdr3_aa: CASSPGGARSYNEQFF; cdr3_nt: TGTGCCAGCAGCCCGGGGGGGGCTCGCTCCTACAATGAGCAGTTCTTC
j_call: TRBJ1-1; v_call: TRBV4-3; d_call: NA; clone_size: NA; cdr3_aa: CASSQDHRQNTEAFF; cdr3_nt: TGCGCCAGCAGCCAAGATCATAGGCAGAACACTGAAGCTTTCTTT
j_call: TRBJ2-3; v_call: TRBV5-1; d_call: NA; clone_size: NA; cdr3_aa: CASSLEGRGTDTQYF; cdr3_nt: TGCGCCAGCAGCTTGGAGGGGAGGGGGACAGATACGCAGTATTTT
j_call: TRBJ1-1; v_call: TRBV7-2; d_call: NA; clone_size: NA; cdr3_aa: CASSLRPNTEAFF; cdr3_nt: TGTGCCAGCAGCTTACGGCCGAACACTGAAGCTTTCTTT